The source of this TCR beta chain is a study of blood T cell repertoires in COVID-19. Across the whole study: The United States, Italy and Spain provided the acute and convalescent COVID-19 samples. PBMCs, B-cell-depleted T cells, or T cells were the source of the cDNA or gDNA that made up the material.

Clones were sequenced by immunoSEQ multiplex PCR, and TCRdb holds only the in-frame ones, with some missing. The sample has 200,000 or so clones, around 85% seen once. Trimming removed 6 bases at V and 4 bases at J, with 7 bases between. The CDR3 loop spans 13 amino acids. Germline V gene lookup returns CDR1 LNHDA and CDR2 SQIVND (reference sequence). The sequence derives from a man between 60 and 75 years old with acute or convalescent COVID-19. The chain is built from TRBV19 and TRBJ2-6; a possible D gene is TRBD2 (5 bases). Sequences were obtained from peripheral blood. This CDR3 reads CASRSGGANVLTF. DNA of the CDR3: TGTGCCAGTAGGTCGGGGGGGGCCAACGTCCTGACTTTC.